This TCR beta chain was sequenced in a study of T cells expressing NK-cell markers. Study summary: Sorted CD3+CD56+NKG2C+, CD3+CD56+NKG2C- and CD3+CD56-NKG2C+ T cells provided the TCR beta repertoires.

Germline CDR1 LGHNA, CDR2 YNFKEQ. The CDR3 runs 14 residues. Production of TCR beta cDNA relied on 5'RACE template switching with UMIs. No DNA is given; TCRdb re-called the 5' RACE reads and lists each CDR3 protein once. This table holds over 200,000 distinct CDR3 sequences. The clonotype was recovered from a man between 18 and 29 years old in good health. The chain combines TRBV4-2 with TRBJ1-2. Sequenced sample: blood T cells: a sorted CD56 or NKG2C T cell subset, CD4+ or CD8+ T cells, or bulk PBMC T cells (not recorded which). CDR3: CASSQGTLHYGYTF.